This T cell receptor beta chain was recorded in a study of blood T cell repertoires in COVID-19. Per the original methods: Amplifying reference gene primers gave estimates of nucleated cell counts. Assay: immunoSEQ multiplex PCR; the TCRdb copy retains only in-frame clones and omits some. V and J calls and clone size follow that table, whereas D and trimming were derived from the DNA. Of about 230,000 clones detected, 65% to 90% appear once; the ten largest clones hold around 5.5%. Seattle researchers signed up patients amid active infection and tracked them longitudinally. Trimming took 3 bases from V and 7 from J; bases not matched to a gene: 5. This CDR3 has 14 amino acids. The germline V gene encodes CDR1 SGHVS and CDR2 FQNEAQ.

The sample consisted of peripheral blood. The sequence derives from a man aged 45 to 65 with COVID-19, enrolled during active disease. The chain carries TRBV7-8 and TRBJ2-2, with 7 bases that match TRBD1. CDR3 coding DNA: TGTGCCAGCAGCTTCGCCAGGGGGTTCGGGGAGCTGTTTTTT. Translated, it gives CASSFARGFGELFF.